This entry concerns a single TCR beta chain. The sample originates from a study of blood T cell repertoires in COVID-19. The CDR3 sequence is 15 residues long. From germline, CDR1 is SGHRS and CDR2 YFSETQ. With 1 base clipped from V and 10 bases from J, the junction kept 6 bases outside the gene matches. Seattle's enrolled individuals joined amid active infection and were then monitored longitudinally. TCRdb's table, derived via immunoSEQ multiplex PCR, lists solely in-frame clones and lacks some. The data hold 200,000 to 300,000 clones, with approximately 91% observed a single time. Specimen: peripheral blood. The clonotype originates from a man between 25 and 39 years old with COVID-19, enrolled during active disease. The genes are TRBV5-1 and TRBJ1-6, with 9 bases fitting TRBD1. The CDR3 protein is CASSLSGDRVSPLHF. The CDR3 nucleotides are TGCGCCAGCAGCTTGTCTGGGGACAGGGTGTCACCCCTCCACTTT.